The entry below gives a single TCR beta chain sequence along with its context. These data originate in a study of blood T cell repertoires in COVID-19. Whole-study context: Samples came from the United States, Italy and Spain, spanning acute and convalescent COVID-19. In each case, the material was cDNA or gDNA derived from T cells, B-cell-depleted T cells, or PBMCs.

Authors' processing steps: The authors estimated nucleated cell counts from reference gene primer amplification. Clones were read by immunoSEQ multiplex PCR, and TCRdb kept only the in-frame ones, dropping some. D and trimming come from the DNA, and the V and J calls and clone size come from that table. The table records 250,000 to 300,000 clones, 70% to 90% of them present only once. Material: peripheral blood. The clonotype comes from a woman aged 60-75 years with acute or convalescent COVID-19.

The CDR3 spells CASSVDSGGATYEQYF. CDR3 DNA: TGTGCCAGCAGCGTAGACAGCGGGGGGGCCACCTACGAGCAGTACTTC. The chain couples TRBV9 to TRBJ2-7; TRBD2 matches at 10 bases. CDR1 and CDR2 from the germline V gene are SGDLS and YYNGEE. J gave up 2 bases and V 0 bases, and 5 bases lay outside the gene matches. The CDR3 totals 16 residues.